This T cell receptor (beta chain) was retrieved from a study of T-cell reconstitution after alpha-beta-depleted transplantation in children (dated by TCRdb to the mid-2010s). Background for the entire study: Using TCR repertoire profiling, the study quantitatively followed how T-cell immune reconstitution unfolded in children after TCRalphabeta/CD19-depleted allogeneic hematopoietic cell transplantation. Beyond this particular receptor, the publication reports: The frequencies of hyperexpanded clones fell over the following months, and after one year, T-cell counts and TCRbeta diversity were mostly attributed to newly produced T cells. The high TCRbeta diversity at day 60 in some patients was ascribed to recipient T cells and intrathymic progenitors that had survived conditioning. The apparently early alphabetaT-cell count recovery about two months after transplant was reportedly dependent on only several hundred rapidly expanded clones derived from non-depleted graft cells.

The CDR3 measures 11 amino acids from cysteine to phenylalanine. Only CDR3 DNA remains: 33 bases, in frame from the first base. The germline V gene (reference sequence) provides CDR1 DFQATT and CDR2 SNEGSKA. The treatment or condition label here, explained by the study, means: allogeneic hematopoietic cell transplantation with graft depleted of TCRalphabeta T cells and CD19 B cells. TCRalphabeta/CD19-depleted allogeneic hematopoietic cell grafts were given to the transplant recipients, all of whom were children. This clonotype showed up many times. Its target antigen remains unknown. Within one base of it there is no much larger clone, and no base qualities were kept. The library was made by PCR. The reads were generated on an Illumina HiSeq 2500. Molecular barcoding was employed in the preparation of TCR libraries, with unique molecular identifiers being used to normalize TCRbeta repertoire quantification. The public reads were reanalyzed by TCRdb: fastp trimming at Q25, MiXCR alignment, in-frame beta chains only. Records with the same CDR3 protein are collapsed into one entry carrying the most frequent genes and DNA. In all, the sample holds more than 120,000 distinct CDR3 sequences, and 8.5% to 10% of those were seen once. The ten largest clones represent roughly 18% of the sample.

The receptor was isolated from a female patient aged 2-9 years who had a stem cell transplant for congenital amegakaryocytic thrombocytopenia, so the T cells may come from the graft donor. The specimen was PBMCs, mostly from graft donor cells, collected 180 days after TCRalphabeta/CD19-depleted stem cell transplant. The rearranged segments are TRBV20-1 and TRBJ2-5; the D gene could be TRBD1 or TRBD2, each one agreeing over 7 bases. The sequenced DNA: TGCAGCCGCAGGGGGGGAGAGACCCAGTACTTC. This is translated as CSRRGGETQYF.